The subject of this entry is one T cell receptor beta chain. The antigen is unknown. The time point was: newly diagnosed GD, antithyroid drugs for less than 3 months. Following extraction of RNA from PBMCs, that RNA was used to make the TCR library. The patient group derived from an endocrinology department in Xi'an, China. Germline CDR1 MGHRA, CDR2 YSYEKL. V was clipped by 2 bases and J by 5 bases, with 15 bases between them. This CDR3 is built from 15 residues. This sample is drawn from a study of regulatory T cells in long-lasting Graves disease. TCR beta libraries were built with iRepertoire HTBI primers and Arm-PCR of CDR3 regions. TCRdb used MiXCR to reprocess the multiplex PCR reads, holding one entry per CDR3 protein. The sample lists hundreds of thousands of distinct CDR3 sequences, more than 15% occurring once. General study points: Gene preferences differed: TRBV28, TRBJ1-2, TRBJ2-5 in persistent cases. Persistent Graves' patients had lower TCR diversity than newly diagnosed ones. Samples came from peripheral blood alone, without thyroid tissue.

This TCR was recovered from a female donor with Graves disease. The chain is built from TRBV4-1 and TRBJ2-5; D is perhaps TRBD1 or TRBD2 (5 bases each). Sequenced material: peripheral blood mononuclear cells (PBMCs), taken at new diagnosis, from a patient treated with antithyroid drugs. The CDR3 region is CASSQTKGPVETQYF. The CDR3 nucleotides are TGCGCCAGCAGCCAAACCAAGGGACCAGTGGAGACCCAGTACTTC.